This TCR beta chain was observed in a study of regulatory T cells in long-lasting Graves disease. CDR1 and CDR2 from the germline V gene are SQVTM and ANQGSEA. Losses at the gene ends were 4 bases for V and 5 bases for J; bases not matched to a gene: 7. This CDR3 comprises 13 residues. Building the TCR beta libraries relied on iRepertoire HTBI primers, and CDR3 regions underwent Arm-PCR. TCRdb used MiXCR to reprocess the multiplex PCR reads, holding one entry per CDR3 protein. Altogether 200,000 to 250,000 distinct CDR3 sequences are present, around 20% being singletons, with the ten largest covering about 20%. This clonotype has a count of ten or more. As to time point: newly diagnosed GD, antithyroid drugs for less than 3 months. The TCR library used RNA extracted from PBMCs.

This sequence was found in a female donor with Graves disease. The chain combines TRBV29-1 with TRBJ2-5; 7 bases agree with TRBD2. The source was peripheral blood mononuclear cells (PBMCs), collected at new diagnosis, from a patient treated with antithyroid drugs. CDR3 sequence reads: CSVGGGVRETQYF. CDR3 nucleotides: TGCAGCGTTGGGGGAGGGGTCCGGGAGACCCAGTACTTC.